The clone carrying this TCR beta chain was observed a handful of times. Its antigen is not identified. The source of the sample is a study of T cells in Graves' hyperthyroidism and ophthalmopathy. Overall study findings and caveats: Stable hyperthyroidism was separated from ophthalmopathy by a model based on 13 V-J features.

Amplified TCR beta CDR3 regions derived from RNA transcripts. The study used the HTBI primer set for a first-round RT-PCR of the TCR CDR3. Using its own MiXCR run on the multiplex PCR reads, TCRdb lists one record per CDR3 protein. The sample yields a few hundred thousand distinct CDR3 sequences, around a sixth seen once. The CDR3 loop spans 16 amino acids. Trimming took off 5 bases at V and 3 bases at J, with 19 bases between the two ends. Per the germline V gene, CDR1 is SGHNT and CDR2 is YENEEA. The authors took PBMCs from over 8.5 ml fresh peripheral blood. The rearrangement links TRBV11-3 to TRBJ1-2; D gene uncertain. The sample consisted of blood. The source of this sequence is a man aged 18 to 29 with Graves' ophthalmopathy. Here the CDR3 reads CASSVVVSPLDYGYTF. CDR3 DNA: TGTGCCAGCAGCGTAGTTGTGAGCCCTCTAGACTATGGCTACACCTTC.